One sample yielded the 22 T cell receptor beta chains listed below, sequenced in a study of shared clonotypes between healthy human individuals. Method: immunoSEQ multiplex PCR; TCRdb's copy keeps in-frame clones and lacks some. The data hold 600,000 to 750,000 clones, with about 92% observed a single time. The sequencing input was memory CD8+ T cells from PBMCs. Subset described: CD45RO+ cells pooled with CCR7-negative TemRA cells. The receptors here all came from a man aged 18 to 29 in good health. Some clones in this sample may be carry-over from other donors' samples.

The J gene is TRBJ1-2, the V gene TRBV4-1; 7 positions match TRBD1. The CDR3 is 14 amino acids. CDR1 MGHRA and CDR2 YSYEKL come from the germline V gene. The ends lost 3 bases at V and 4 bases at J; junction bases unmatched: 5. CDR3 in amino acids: CASSQKTGPYGYTF. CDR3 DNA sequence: TGCGCCAGCAGCCAGAAGACAGGGCCCTATGGCTACACCTTC.

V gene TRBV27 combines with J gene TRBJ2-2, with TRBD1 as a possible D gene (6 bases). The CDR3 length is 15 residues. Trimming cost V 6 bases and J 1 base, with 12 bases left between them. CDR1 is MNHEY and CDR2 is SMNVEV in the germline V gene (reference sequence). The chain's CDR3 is CASRAPGQNTGELFF. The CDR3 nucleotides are TGTGCCAGCAGGGCTCCGGGACAGAACACCGGGGAGCTGTTTTTT.

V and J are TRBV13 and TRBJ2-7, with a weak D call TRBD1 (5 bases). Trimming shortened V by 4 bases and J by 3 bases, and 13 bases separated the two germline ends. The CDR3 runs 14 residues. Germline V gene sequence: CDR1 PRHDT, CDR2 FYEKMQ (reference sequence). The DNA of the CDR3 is TGTGCCAGCAGCTCCGACAGCTTTTACTACGAGCAGTACTTC. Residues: CASSSDSFYYEQYF.

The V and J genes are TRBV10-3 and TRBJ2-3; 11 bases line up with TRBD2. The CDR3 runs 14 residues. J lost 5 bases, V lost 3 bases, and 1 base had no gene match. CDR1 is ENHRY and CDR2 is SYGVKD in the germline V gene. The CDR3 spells CAISDGLAGDTQYF. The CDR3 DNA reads TGTGCCATCAGTGATGGACTAGCGGGAGATACGCAGTATTTT.

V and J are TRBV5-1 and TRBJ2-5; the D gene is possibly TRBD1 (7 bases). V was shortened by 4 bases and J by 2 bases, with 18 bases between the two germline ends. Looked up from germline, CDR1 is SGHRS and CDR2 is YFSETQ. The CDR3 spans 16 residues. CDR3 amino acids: CASSVELAGGQETQYF. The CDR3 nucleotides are TGCGCCAGCAGCGTCGAACTAGCAGGGGGGCAAGAGACCCAGTACTTC. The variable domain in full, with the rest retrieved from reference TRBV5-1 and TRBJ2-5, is KAGVTQTPRYLIKTRGQQVTLSCSPISGHRSVSWYQQTPGQGLQFLFEYFSETQRNKGNFPGRFSGRQFSNSRSEMNVSTLELGDSALYLCASSVELAGGQETQYFGPGTRLLVL.

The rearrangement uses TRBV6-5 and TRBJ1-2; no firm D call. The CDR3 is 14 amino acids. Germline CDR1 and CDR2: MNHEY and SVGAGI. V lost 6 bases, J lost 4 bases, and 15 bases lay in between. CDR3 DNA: TGTGCCAGCAGCACATACATGATCCCCTATGGCTACACCTTC. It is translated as CASSTYMIPYGYTF.

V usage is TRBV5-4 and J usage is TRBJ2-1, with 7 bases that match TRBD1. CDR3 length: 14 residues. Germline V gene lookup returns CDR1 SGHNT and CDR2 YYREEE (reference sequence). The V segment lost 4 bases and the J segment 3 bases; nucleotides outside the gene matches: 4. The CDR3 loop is CASSEGTVYNEQFF. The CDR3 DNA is TGTGCCAGCAGCGAGGGGACAGTCTACAATGAGCAGTTCTTC.

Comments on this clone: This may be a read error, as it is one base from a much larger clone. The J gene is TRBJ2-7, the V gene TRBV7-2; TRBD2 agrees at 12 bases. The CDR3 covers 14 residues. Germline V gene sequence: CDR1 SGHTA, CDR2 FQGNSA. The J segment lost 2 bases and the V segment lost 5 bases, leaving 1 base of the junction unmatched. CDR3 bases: TGTGCCAGCAGCCGACTAGCGGGAGCCTACGAGCAGTACTTC. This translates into CASSRLAGAYEQYF.

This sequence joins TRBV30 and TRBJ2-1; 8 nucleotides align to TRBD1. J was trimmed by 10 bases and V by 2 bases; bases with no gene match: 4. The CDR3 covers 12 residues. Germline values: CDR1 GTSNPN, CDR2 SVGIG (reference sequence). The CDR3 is CAWSYRQGEQFF. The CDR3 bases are TGTGCCTGGAGTTATAGACAGGGGGAGCAGTTCTTC.

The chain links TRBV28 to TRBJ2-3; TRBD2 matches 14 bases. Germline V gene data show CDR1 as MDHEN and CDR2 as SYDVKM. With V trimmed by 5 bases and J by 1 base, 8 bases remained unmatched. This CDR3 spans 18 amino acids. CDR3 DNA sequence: TGTGCCAGCAGTCTGCCGGGGGGACTAGCGGGAGGCACAGATACGCAGTATTTT. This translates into CASSLPGGLAGGTDTQYF. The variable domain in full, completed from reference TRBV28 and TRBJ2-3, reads DVKVTQSSRYLVKRTGEKVFLECVQDMDHENMFWYRQDPGLGLRLIYFSYDVKMKEKGDIPEGYSVSREKKERFSLILESASTNQTSMYLCASSLPGGLAGGTDTQYFGPGTRLTVL.

CDR3 residues: CASSQMLAGGNGEQYF. CDR3 sequence (DNA): TGTGCCAGCAGCCAAATGCTAGCGGGAGGAAACGGCGAGCAGTACTTC. V usage is TRBV4-2 and J usage is TRBJ2-7; 11 nucleotides agree with TRBD2. Germline V gene sequence: CDR1 LGHNA, CDR2 YNFKEQ. Germline trimming cut 2 bases from V and 6 bases from J; bases unmatched to any gene: 9. CDR3 size: 16 residues.

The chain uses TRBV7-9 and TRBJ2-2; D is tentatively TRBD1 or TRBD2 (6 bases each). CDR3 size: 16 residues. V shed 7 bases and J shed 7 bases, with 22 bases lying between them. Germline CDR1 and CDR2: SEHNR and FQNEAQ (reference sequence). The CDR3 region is CASTNYMAEGVGELFF. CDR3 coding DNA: TGTGCCAGCACCAACTACATGGCGGAGGGGGTCGGGGAGCTGTTTTTT.

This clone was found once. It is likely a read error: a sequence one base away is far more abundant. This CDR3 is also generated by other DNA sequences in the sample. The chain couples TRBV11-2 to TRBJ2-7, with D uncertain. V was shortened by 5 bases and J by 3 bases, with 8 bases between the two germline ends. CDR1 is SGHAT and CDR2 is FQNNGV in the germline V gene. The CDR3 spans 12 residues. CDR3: CASSPRGYEQYF. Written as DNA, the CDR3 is TGTGCCAGCAGCCCCCGTGGCTACGAGCAGTACTTC.

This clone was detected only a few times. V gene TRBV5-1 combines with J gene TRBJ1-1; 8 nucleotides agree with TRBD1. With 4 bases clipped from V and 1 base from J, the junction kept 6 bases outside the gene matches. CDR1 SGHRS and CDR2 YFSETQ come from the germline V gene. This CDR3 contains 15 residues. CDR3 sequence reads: CASSHRQGSNTEAFF. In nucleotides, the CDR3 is TGCGCCAGCAGCCATCGACAGGGGTCGAACACTGAAGCTTTCTTT.

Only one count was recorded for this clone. The chain's CDR3 is CASSRGTGVYTEAFF. DNA for the CDR3: TGTGCCAGCAGTCGCGGGACAGGGGTGTACACTGAAGCTTTCTTT. The chain is built from TRBV6-1 and TRBJ1-1; 10 bases fit TRBD1. Unmatched junction bases numbered 6, after V lost 5 bases and J lost 3 bases. The germline V gene has CDR1 MNHNS and CDR2 SASEGT. The length of the CDR3 is 15 residues.

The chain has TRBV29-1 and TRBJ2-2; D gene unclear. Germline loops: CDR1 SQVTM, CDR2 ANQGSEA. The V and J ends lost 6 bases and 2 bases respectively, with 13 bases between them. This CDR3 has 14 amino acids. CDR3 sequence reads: CSVCVTPNTGELFF. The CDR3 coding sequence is TGCAGCGTCTGTGTGACACCTAACACCGGGGAGCTGTTTTTT.

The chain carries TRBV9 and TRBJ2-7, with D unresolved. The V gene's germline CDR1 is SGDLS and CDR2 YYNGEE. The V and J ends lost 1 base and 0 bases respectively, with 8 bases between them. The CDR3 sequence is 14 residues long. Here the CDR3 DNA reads TGTGCCAGCAGCGTAACCTGGGGCTCCTACGAGCAGTACTTC. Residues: CASSVTWGSYEQYF.

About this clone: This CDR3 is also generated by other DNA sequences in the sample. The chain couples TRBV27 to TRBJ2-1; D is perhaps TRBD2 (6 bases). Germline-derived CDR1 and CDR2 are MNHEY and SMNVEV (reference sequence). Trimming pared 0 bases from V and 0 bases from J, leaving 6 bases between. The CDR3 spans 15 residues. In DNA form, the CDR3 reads TGTGCCAGCAGTTTATCCGGGAGCTCCTACAATGAGCAGTTCTTC. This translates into CASSLSGSSYNEQFF.

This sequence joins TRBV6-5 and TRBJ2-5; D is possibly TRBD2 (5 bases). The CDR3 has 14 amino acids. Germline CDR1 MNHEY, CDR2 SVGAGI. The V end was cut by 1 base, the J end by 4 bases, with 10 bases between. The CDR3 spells CASSYLRELETQYF. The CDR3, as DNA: TGTGCCAGCAGTTACTTAAGGGAGTTAGAGACCCAGTACTTC.

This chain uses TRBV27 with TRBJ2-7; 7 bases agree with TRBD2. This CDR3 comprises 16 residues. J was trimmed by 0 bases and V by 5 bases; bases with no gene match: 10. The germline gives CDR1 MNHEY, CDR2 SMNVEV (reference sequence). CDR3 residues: CASSPSSGTISYEQYF. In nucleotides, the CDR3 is TGTGCCAGCAGTCCGTCCAGCGGGACCATCTCCTACGAGCAGTACTTC.

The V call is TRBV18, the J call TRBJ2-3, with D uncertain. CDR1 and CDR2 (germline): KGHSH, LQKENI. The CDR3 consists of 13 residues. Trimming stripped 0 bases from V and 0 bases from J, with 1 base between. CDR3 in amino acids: CASSPPSTDTQYF. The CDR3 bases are TGTGCCAGCTCACCACCGAGCACAGATACGCAGTATTTT.

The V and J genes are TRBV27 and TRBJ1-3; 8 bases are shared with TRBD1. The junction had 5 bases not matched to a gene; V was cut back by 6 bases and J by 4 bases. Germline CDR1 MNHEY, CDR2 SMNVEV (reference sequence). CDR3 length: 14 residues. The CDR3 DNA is TGTGCCAGCAGCCCTAGGACAGGGGGAAACACCATATATTTT. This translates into CASSPRTGGNTIYF.